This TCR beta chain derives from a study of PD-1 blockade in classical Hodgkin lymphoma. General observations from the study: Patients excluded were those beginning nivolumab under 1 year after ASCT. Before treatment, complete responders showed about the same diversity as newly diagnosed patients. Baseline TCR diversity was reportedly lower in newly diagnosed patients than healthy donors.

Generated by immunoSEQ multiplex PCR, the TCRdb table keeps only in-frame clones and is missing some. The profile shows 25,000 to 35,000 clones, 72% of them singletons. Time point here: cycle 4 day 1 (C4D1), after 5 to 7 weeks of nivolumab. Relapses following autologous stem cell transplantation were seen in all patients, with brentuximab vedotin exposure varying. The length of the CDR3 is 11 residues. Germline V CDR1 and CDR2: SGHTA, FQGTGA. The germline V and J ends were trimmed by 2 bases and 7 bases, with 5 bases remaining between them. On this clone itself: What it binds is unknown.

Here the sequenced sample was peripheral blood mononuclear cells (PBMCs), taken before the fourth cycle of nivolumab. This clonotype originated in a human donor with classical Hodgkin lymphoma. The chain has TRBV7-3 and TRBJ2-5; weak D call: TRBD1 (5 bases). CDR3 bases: TGTGCCAGCAGCTTAGGGGCGACCCAGTACTTC. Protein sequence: CASSLGATQYF.